The clone carrying this T cell receptor beta chain was seen ten or more times. This CDR3 contains 14 residues. V lost 4 bases to trimming and J lost 0 bases, with 11 bases between them. Germline V lookup: CDR1 SGHKS, CDR2 YYEKEE (reference sequence). The entry originates in a study of T-cell memory formation after mild COVID-19. As for the study in general: Each donor largely had its own TCR clusters.

Via MiXCR, TCRdb re-called the 5' RACE reads, giving one row per CDR3 protein. The data hold about 140,000 distinct CDR3 sequences, with about 15% observed a single time. This clonotype was obtained from an adult woman who had mild COVID-19 (a few samples of this study predate the infection). Cell type and time point are not known. The chain is built from TRBV5-5 and TRBJ2-7, with a possible D match to TRBD2 (6 bases). Sequenced: PBMCs or a T cell subset sorted from them (not recorded which). CDR3 residues: CASSLTGSSYEQYF. The CDR3, as DNA: TGTGCCAGCAGCCTAACCGGGAGCTCCTACGAGCAGTACTTC.